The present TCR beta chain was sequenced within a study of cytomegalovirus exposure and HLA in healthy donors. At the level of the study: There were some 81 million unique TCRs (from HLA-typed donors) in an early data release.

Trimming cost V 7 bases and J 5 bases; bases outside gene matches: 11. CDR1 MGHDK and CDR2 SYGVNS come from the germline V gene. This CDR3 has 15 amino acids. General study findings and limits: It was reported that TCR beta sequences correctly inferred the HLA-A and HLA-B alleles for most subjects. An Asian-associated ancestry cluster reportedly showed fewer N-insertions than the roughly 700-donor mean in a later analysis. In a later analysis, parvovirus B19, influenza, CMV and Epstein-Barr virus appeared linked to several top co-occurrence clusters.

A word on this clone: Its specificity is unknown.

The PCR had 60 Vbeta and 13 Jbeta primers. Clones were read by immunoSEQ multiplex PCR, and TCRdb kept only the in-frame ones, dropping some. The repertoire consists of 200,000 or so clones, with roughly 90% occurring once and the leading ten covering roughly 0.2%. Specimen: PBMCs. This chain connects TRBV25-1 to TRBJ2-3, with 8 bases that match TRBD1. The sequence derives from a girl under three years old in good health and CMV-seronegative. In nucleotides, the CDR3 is TGTGCCAGCACGACAGGGGTGGGTACAATAGATACGCAGTATTTT. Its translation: CASTTGVGTIDTQYF.